A selection of T cell receptor beta chains follows, all from one sample in a study of cytomegalovirus exposure and HLA in healthy donors. Profiling relied on immunoSEQ multiplex PCR, and the TCRdb table lists in-frame clones only, not all of them. The data show fewer than 140,000 clones, about 75% seen once. The material sequenced was PBMCs. These receptors all stem from a man aged 35-49 years in good health and CMV-seronegative. Each CDR3 is given with its conserved first and last residue. Each record gives: clone size, V gene, J gene, D gene, CDR3 DNA, CDR3 protein. The D gene is left open where the match is weak. The listing skips clone size in some rows; elsewhere it reads once, few, many or a size class.

>-|TRBV5-1|TRBJ2-3|TRBD2
TGCGCCAGCAGCTTGGCCGTCGGCGGGGGGGCCGGGGATACGCAGTATTTT
CASSLAVGGGAGDTQYF
>-|TRBV7-9|TRBJ1-1|-
TGTGCCAGCACTTTTTACAGGGAGTACACTGAAGCTTTCTTT
CASTFYREYTEAFF
>-|TRBV7-2|TRBJ1-2|-
TGTGCCAGCAGCATACCCAGGGGAGGGCACTATGGCTACACCTTC
CASSIPRGGHYGYTF
>-|TRBV5-4|TRBJ2-7|TRBD1
TGTGCCAGCAGCCCGGAGGGGACAGGGGGTTACGAGCAGTACTTC
CASSPEGTGGYEQYF
>-|TRBV20-1|TRBJ1-1|-
TGCAGTGCTAGCAGGGCGACTGAAGCTTTCTTT
CSASRATEAFF
>-|TRBV5-5|TRBJ1-2|TRBD1
TGTGCCAGCAGGTACCGGGACAGGGACGTCTATGGCTACACCTTC
CASRYRDRDVYGYTF
>-|TRBV16|TRBJ2-7|TRBD1
TGTGCCAGCAGCGCCACAGGGGTTTTTAACGAGCAGTACTTC
CASSATGVFNEQYF
>-|TRBV29-1|TRBJ1-2|-
TGCAGCGTGGCCGAGGGAGCTAACTATGGCTACACCTTC
CSVAEGANYGYTF
>-|TRBV5-4|TRBJ1-2|TRBD1
TGTGCCAGCAGCCTCGAACCGACAGGGTATGGCTACACCTTC
CASSLEPTGYGYTF
>-|TRBV19|TRBJ1-1|-
TGTGCCAGTAGTCCGAGGATGGGTATTTCGGAGAACACTGAAGCTTTCTTT
CASSPRMGISENTEAFF
>-|TRBV7-9|TRBJ2-2|TRBD2
TGTGCCAGCAGCTCTTCCATAGCGGGGGGCCCCGGGAACACCGGGGAGCTGTTTTTT
CASSSSIAGGPGNTGELFF
>-|TRBV21-1|TRBJ2-3|-
TGTGCCAGCAGCACTAAAAGGGAGTTCGTGGGGTCTGAGTCAGATACGCAGTATTTT
CASSTKREFVGSESDTQYF
>few|TRBV4-2|TRBJ2-1|TRBD2
TGTGCCAGCAGCCAAGTTAGCGGGGGGCTCAATGAGCAGTTCTTC
CASSQVSGGLNEQFF
>-|TRBV5-6|TRBJ1-1|TRBD1
TGTGCCAGCAGCCAAGGGACAGGACTTATGAACACTGAAGCTTTCTTT
CASSQGTGLMNTEAFF
>-|TRBV11-2|TRBJ2-4|-
TGTGCCAGCAGCCCCTTAGAAGCCAAAAACATTCAGTACTTC
CASSPLEAKNIQYF
>-|TRBV11-2|TRBJ2-1|-
TGTGCCAGCAGCTTAGGGTTTGCGGGCGGGGAGCAGTTCTTC
CASSLGFAGGEQFF
>-|TRBV10-2|TRBJ1-2|-
TGCGCCAGCAGTGAATCGGGATTCTATGGCTACACCTTC
CASSESGFYGYTF
>few|TRBV4-1|TRBJ2-1|-
TGCGCCAGCAGGCAAGGGGTTTTGGGGCGTCGAGAGAACAATGAGCAGTTCTTC
CASRQGVLGRRENNEQFF
>few|TRBV5-1|TRBJ2-1|TRBD2
TGCGCCAGCAGCACCGGGGGGGGCCAGGACAATGAGCAGTTCTTC
CASSTGGGQDNEQFF
>-|TRBV21-1|TRBJ1-2|-
TGTGCCAGCAAAAAGGGGAAGTACTATGGCTACACCTTC
CASKKGKYYGYTF
>-|TRBV7-7|TRBJ2-5|TRBD1
TGTGCCAGCAGCTTAGGGGGGACAGAGCAAGAGACCCAGTACTTC
CASSLGGTEQETQYF
>-|TRBV11-2|TRBJ2-6|TRBD1
TGTGCCAGCAGCTTGGGACAGGGGGGGGCCAACGTCCTGACTTTC
CASSLGQGGANVLTF
>-|TRBV27|TRBJ2-7|-
TGTGCCAGCATTGCCGGCAGGGGATCCTACGAGCAGTACTTC
CASIAGRGSYEQYF
>-|TRBV5-1|TRBJ1-1|-
TGCGCCAGCAGCTTGGACAGCATGAACACTGAAGCTTTCTTT
CASSLDSMNTEAFF
>-|TRBV29-1|TRBJ1-3|TRBD1
TGCAGCGTCTCCGGGACAGTAGACACCATATATTTT
CSVSGTVDTIYF
>-|TRBV7-2|TRBJ2-7|TRBD2
TGTGCCAGCAGCCGGGCGCGGGGGTTAAGCTCCTACGAGCAGTACTTC
CASSRARGLSSYEQYF
>-|TRBV2|TRBJ2-2|-
TGTGCCAGCACATCCAAATCGGGGACCGGGGAGCTGTTTTTT
CASTSKSGTGELFF
>-|TRBV29-1|TRBJ1-5|-
TGCAGCGTTCGGGAGGGGGGTACCAATCAGCCCCAGCATTTT
CSVREGGTNQPQHF
>many|TRBV5-5|TRBJ1-1|TRBD1
TGTGCCAGCAAACCCTGGGGGACAGGTGTGAACACTGAAGCTTTCTTT
CASKPWGTGVNTEAFF
>few|TRBV2|TRBJ2-2|TRBD2
TGTGCCAGCAGTGAGGTCAGCGGGGGGGCGGTGAACACCGGGGAGCTGTTTTTT
CASSEVSGGAVNTGELFF
>-|TRBV5-8|TRBJ2-5|TRBD2
TGTGCCAGCAGCTCGAGCGGGGCCCTCATTGAGGCCCAGTACTTC
CASSSSGALIEAQYF
>-|TRBV5-5|TRBJ1-2|-
TGTGCCAGCAGACCCATCAGCGGACCCTCCAACTATGGCTACACCTTC
CASRPISGPSNYGYTF
>-|TRBV5-6|TRBJ2-2|-
TGTGCCAGCAGCTTGGCGGCAGGGGAAGGCACCGGGGAGCTGTTTTTT
CASSLAAGEGTGELFF
>-|TRBV10-3|TRBJ2-7|TRBD1
TGTGCCATCAGCTGGGACAGGGTCTACGAGCAGTACTTC
CAISWDRVYEQYF
>-|TRBV7-9|TRBJ2-7|TRBD1
TGTGCCAGCAGCGAACAGGGGTACGAGCAGTACTTC
CASSEQGYEQYF
>-|TRBV6-5|TRBJ2-7|TRBD1
TGTGCCAGCAGCCGACAGGGAATCACCTACGAGCAGTACTTC
CASSRQGITYEQYF
>-|TRBV25-1|TRBJ1-2|-
TGTGCCAGCAGGGGCCAGACCCTTGGGTATGGCTACACCTTC
CASRGQTLGYGYTF
>-|TRBV7-2|TRBJ2-2|TRBD1
TGTGCCAGCAGCTACCGGGGACAGGGAAAAAACACCGGGGAGCTGTTTTTT
CASSYRGQGKNTGELFF
>-|TRBV13|TRBJ2-3|TRBD2
TGTGCCAGCAGCATTAGCGTCGGCGGGGGGGCCCGGGATACGCAGTATTTT
CASSISVGGGARDTQYF
>-|TRBV2|TRBJ2-2|TRBD1
TGTGCCAGCAGGATTAACAGGGGGAACACCGGGGAGCTGTTTTTT
CASRINRGNTGELFF
>-|TRBV12-2|TRBJ2-5|-
TGTGCAAGTCGCTTAGGGACAGGGCCGCAAGAGACCCAGTACTTC
CASRLGTGPQETQYF
>-|TRBV15|TRBJ2-3|TRBD1
TGTGCCACCAGCAGAGGGGTAGACAGGGGAAGCACAGATACGCAGTATTTT
CATSRGVDRGSTDTQYF
>-|TRBV6-4|TRBJ1-1|TRBD1
TGTGCCGGTAAGGACAGGGGGTATACTGAAGCTTTCTTT
CAGKDRGYTEAFF
>-|TRBV12-5|TRBJ1-1|TRBD1
TGTGCTAGTGGCAGGGGGAGTGAAACTGAAGCTTTCTTT
CASGRGSETEAFF
>once|TRBV2|TRBJ2-1|TRBD2
TGTGCCAGCAGTGATGGTGGGGCTAGCGGGGGGAGTATCGAGCAGTTCTTC
CASSDGGASGGSIEQFF
>-|TRBV2|TRBJ2-7|-
TGTGCCAGCATTCGGGACACCTTTCACCACGAGCAGTACTTC
CASIRDTFHHEQYF
>-|TRBV11-2|TRBJ2-1|-
TGTGCCAGCAGCAGGGCAGGGATTACGAATGAGCAGTTCTTC
CASSRAGITNEQFF